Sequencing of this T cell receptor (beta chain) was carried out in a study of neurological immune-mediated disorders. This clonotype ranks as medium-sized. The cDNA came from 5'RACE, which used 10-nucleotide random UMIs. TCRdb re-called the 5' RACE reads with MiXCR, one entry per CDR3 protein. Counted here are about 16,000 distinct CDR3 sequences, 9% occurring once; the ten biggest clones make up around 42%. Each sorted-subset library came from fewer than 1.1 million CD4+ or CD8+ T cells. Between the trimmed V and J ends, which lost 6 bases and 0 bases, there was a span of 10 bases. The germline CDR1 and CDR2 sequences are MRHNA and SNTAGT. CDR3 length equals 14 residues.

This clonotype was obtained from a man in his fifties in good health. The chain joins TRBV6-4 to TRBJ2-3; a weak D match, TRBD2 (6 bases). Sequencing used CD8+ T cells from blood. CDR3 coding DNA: TGTGCCAGCAGCGCCGGGACTAGCACAGATACGCAGTATTTT. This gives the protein CASSAGTSTDTQYF.